What follows are 6 T cell receptor beta chains derived from one specimen sequenced in a study of monozygotic twins with inflammatory bowel disease. TCRdb re-called the 5' RACE reads and catalogs CDR3 proteins one per entry, DNA excluded. In total, the table holds approximately 330,000 distinct CDR3 sequences. Input material: blood. These receptors were obtained from a human donor with ulcerative colitis or Crohn's disease, or a healthy co-twin of an affected twin (not recorded which).

The chain links TRBV7-3 to TRBJ2-3. CDR1 is SGHTA, CDR2 FQGTGA, per germline. CDR3 length: 13 amino acids. The CDR3 region is CASSRTTADTQYF.

The chain recombines TRBV4-3 with TRBJ2-1; TCRdb outputs TRBD2, but without DNA this stays unchecked. The CDR3 is 15 residues long. Germline CDR1 reads LGHNA; CDR2 reads YSLEER. CDR3 region: CASSPTGGGINEQFF.

This chain uses TRBV20-1 with TRBJ2-7; as DNA is missing, the TRBD2 call by TCRdb cannot be tested. The CDR3 is 13 amino acids. Looked up from germline, CDR1 is DFQATT and CDR2 is SNEGSKA (reference sequence). The chain's CDR3 is CSISGGFSYEQYF.

The chain employs TRBV28 and TRBJ2-6. CDR1 and CDR2 (germline): MDHEN, SYDVKM. The CDR3 sequence is 16 residues long. CDR3 sequence: CASSLLGVSGANVLTF.

The chain couples TRBV5-1 to TRBJ2-1. The CDR3 length is 16 residues. Germline V lookup: CDR1 SGHRS, CDR2 YFSETQ. The chain's CDR3 is CASSLYQRRSYNEQFF.

The chain is built from TRBV7-2 and TRBJ1-3; lacking DNA, the TRBD1 call made by TCRdb goes unchecked. Germline V gives CDR1 SGHTA, CDR2 FQGNSA. The CDR3 extends over 17 amino acids. The CDR3 loop is CASSYSGGWGARNTIYF.